This TCR beta chain was identified in a study of metastatic and nonmetastatic thyroid tumors. Broader study findings: When malignant thyroid tumors were compared with benign nodules, TCR beta diversity was reportedly significantly higher in the malignant tumors. This held in both blood and tumor samples.

Original processing methods: The study's classifier, a distant-metastasis tool for papillary thyroid cancer, was built using CDR3 differences across clinicopathological groups. TCRdb re-called the PCR reads via MiXCR. The V and J calls here are based on TCRdb, not the publication. This sample has around 34,000 clones, with roughly 17% found just once. The entire patient cohort was treatment-naive prior to thyroid surgery. The length of the CDR3 is 16 residues. V shed 6 bases and J shed 9 bases, with 26 bases lying between them. CDR1 and CDR2 from the germline V gene are KGHSH and LQKENI. This clone has at least ten counts. Antigen: not known.

Sequencing used blood. This TCR derives from a female donor with papillary thyroid cancer or a benign thyroid nodule (not recorded which). Some clones in this sample may be carry-over from other donors' samples. The rearrangement uses TRBV18 and TRBJ2-5, with a tentative D call TRBD2 (6 bases). This chain's CDR3 is CASSSSETTVSGAQYF. The CDR3 nucleotides are TGTGCCAGCTCTTCATCCGAGACTACCGTGTCGGGGGCCCAGTACTTC. The full variable domain, its missing parts supplied by reference TRBV18 and TRBJ2-5, is NAGVMQNPRHLVRRRGQEARLRCSPMKGHSHVYWYRQLPEEGLKFMVYLQKENIIDESGMPKERFSAEFPKEGPSILRIQQVVRGDSAAYFCASSSSETTVSGAQYFGPGTRLLVL.